Below are 6 T cell receptor beta chains sequenced from a single sample in a study of blood T cells in healthy people across ages (dated by TCRdb to the mid-2010s). The method was 5' RACE. The listed sequencing device is Illumina HiSeq 2500. A second roughly 7 to 12 cycle PCR used a sample-barcoded 5' primer and a J-beta primer mix. TCRdb reprocessing: public reads trimmed at Q25 with fastp, clones called with MiXCR, in-frame beta chains kept. CDR3 protein duplicates are merged, each entry listing the most common genes and DNA. The sample table lists 590,000 or so distinct CDR3 sequences, approximately 30% of them with a count of one. 15% to 19% of the sample belongs to the ten largest clones. The specimen was blood. These receptors originate from a woman aged 80 or over in good health.

This clonotype was observed at least ten times. CDR3 in amino acids: CASEQGGSNQPQHF. Written as DNA, the CDR3 is TGTGCCAGCGAACAGGGCGGAAGCAATCAGCCCCAGCATTTT. The V and J genes are TRBV7-2 and TRBJ1-5; TRBD1 might be the D (6 bases). The CDR3 is made up of 14 amino acids. Germline-derived CDR1 and CDR2 are SGHTA and FQGNSA. Trimming pared 8 bases from V and 1 base from J, leaving 12 bases between.

The count of this clonotype is one. Since a much larger clone is just one base distant, this may be a read error. V and J are TRBV15 and TRBJ1-5; D gene ambiguous. CDR3 size: 15 residues. Germline V gene data show CDR1 as LNHNV and CDR2 as YYDKDF (reference sequence). CDR3 in amino acids: CATGRDLEGHQPQHF. The DNA for the CDR3 is TGTGCCACCGGCAGAGATTTGGAGGGTCATCAGCCCCAGCATTTT.

The J gene is TRBJ1-1, the V gene TRBV5-1; no reliable D call. CDR1 is SGHRS, CDR2 YFSETQ, per germline. Trimming stripped 5 bases from V and 6 bases from J, with 26 bases between. The CDR3 totals 17 residues. CDR3 region: CASRPTLSDRWSAEAFF. In DNA, the CDR3 is TGCGCCAGCAGACCAACCCTTAGCGATCGCTGGAGCGCTGAAGCTTTCTTT.

As regards this clonotype: This clone may be a read error of a much larger clone one base away. DNA for the CDR3: TGTGCCAGCAGCCAAGACGGTACGGGTAGCCAGACCCAGTTCTTC. Translating it yields CASSQDGTGSQTQFF. The chain combines TRBV3-1 with TRBJ2-1; D gene ambiguous. Germline CDR1 reads LGHDT; CDR2 reads YNNKEL (reference sequence). Between the trimmed V and J ends, which lost 0 bases and 13 bases, there was a span of 19 bases. The CDR3 runs 15 residues.

This clonotype was detected many times. The chain couples TRBV12-3 or TRBV12-4 to TRBJ1-2; D gene ambiguous. Trimming removed 6 bases at V and 8 bases at J, with 13 bases between. This CDR3 is built from 12 residues. In DNA form, the CDR3 reads TGTGCCAGCAGCCCGTTTGGGGTCGGCTACACCTTC. Encoded protein: CASSPFGVGYTF.

The chain couples TRBV12-3 or TRBV12-4 to TRBJ2-1; TRBD1 might be the D (6 bases). CDR3 length equals 16 residues. V was clipped by 7 bases and J by 0 bases, with 16 bases between them. For the CDR3, the DNA is TGTGCCAGCACCACGAGGGCAGGGGTCTCCTACAATGAGCAGTTCTTC. It yields the protein CASTTRAGVSYNEQFF.